The next 3 T cell receptor beta chains were all read from a single sample in a study of T-cell reconstitution after alpha-beta-depleted transplantation in children. Using unique molecular identifiers, the investigators prepared the TCRbeta library. TCRdb ran MiXCR on the PCR reads and lists one entry per CDR3 protein. Of more than 45,000 distinct CDR3 sequences in the sample, 40% to 65% are singletons; the top ten hold 35% to 40%. The sample was peripheral blood, taken before TCRalphabeta/CD19-depleted stem cell transplant. These receptors were obtained from a boy younger than two with SCID, due to receive a stem cell transplant.

The V gene is TRBV6-2 or TRBV6-3, the J gene TRBJ2-1; no firm D call. Per germline, CDR1 MNHEY and CDR2 SVGEGT. CDR3 size: 12 residues. V lost 8 bases and J 8 bases, leaving 13 bases between the germline ends. Here the CDR3 reads CASSVSIYEQFF. The CDR3 DNA reads as TGTGCCAGCTCGGTTAGTATCTATGAGCAGTTCTTC.

The chain recombines TRBV10-3 with TRBJ2-5, with D possibly matching TRBD2 (7 bases). This CDR3 is 14 amino acids long. In germline, CDR1 is ENHRY, CDR2 SYGVKD. V was shortened by 2 bases and J by 5 bases, with 12 bases between the two germline ends. CDR3 in amino acids: CAISEAGAGETQYF. Here the CDR3 DNA reads TGTGCCATCAGTGAGGCGGGGGCTGGGGAGACCCAGTACTTC.

The chain has TRBV20-1 and TRBJ2-7, with 7 bases that match TRBD1. CDR1 is DFQATT and CDR2 is SNEGSKA in the germline V gene (reference sequence). The V gene end was trimmed by 5 bases and the J gene end by 5 bases; junction bases not matched to a gene: 9. This CDR3 contains 13 residues. The chain's CDR3 is CSAPETGSDEQYF. CDR3 bases: TGCAGTGCTCCGGAGACAGGGTCGGACGAGCAGTACTTC.